The rows below give T cell receptor beta chains drawn from one sample of a study of T cells after yellow fever vaccination. Via MiXCR, TCRdb re-called the 5' RACE reads, giving one row per CDR3 protein. The table has some 300,000 distinct CDR3 sequences, about 10% seen once. Source: CD4+ T cells sorted from PBMCs, taken 45 days after the yellow fever booster vaccination. These TCRs come from a man aged 18 to 30 who received the YFV17D yellow fever vaccine. Both conserved end residues are part of each CDR3. Fields, in order: V gene, D gene, J gene, CDR3 length, clone size, CDR3 DNA, CDR3 protein. The D gene is left open where the match is weak. Clone size is not always given. Where it is, it says once, few, many or a class for expanded clones.

TRBV7-9	-	TRBJ1-2	11	few	TGTGCCAGCACCGTGAGGGGCGGCTACACCTTC	CASTVRGGYTF
TRBV12-3/TRBV12-4	-	TRBJ2-2	15	many	TGTGCCAGCAGGGGGCCTAACAGAGTATCCGGGGAGCTGTTTTTT	CASRGPNRVSGELFF
TRBV2	-	TRBJ2-7	15	few	TGTGCCAGCAGAGAACAGGGAACCCGGGTCTACGAGCAGTACTTC	CASREQGTRVYEQYF
TRBV12-3/TRBV12-4	TRBD1	TRBJ1-4	16	few	TGTGCCAGCAGTATGCTAACAGGGGCGTATTATGAAAAACTGTTTTTT	CASSMLTGAYYEKLFF
TRBV15	-	TRBJ1-5	19	few	TGTGCCACCAGCAGAGATAAACAGGGTATTTCACCTAGCAATCAGCCCCAGCATTTT	CATSRDKQGISPSNQPQHF
TRBV5-8	TRBD1	TRBJ2-3	16	-	TGTGCCAGCAGCTTGACGGGACAGGGGGGATCAGATACGCAGTATTTT	CASSLTGQGGSDTQYF
TRBV4-3	-	TRBJ2-4	15	many	TGCGCCAGCAGCCAGGGCGGGTACGACAAAAACATTCAGTACTTC	CASSQGGYDKNIQYF
TRBV5-1	TRBD2	TRBJ2-3	16	many	TGCGCCAGCAGCCTATGGAGGAGCGGGGGACGTGATACGCAGTATTTT	CASSLWRSGGRDTQYF
TRBV25-1	TRBD2	TRBJ2-5	15	few	TGTGCCAGCAGTGAGTGGGAGGGTAAGATGGAGACCCAGTACTTC	CASSEWEGKMETQYF
TRBV7-3	-	TRBJ2-3	13	-	TGTGCCAGCAGCTCAACCGTCCCAAATACGCAGTATTTT	CASSSTVPNTQYF
TRBV12-3/TRBV12-4	-	TRBJ1-2	12	few	TGTGCCAGCAGTTTAGGCGGGGCCGGCTACACCTTC	CASSLGGAGYTF
TRBV11-2	TRBD1	TRBJ1-1	14	few	TGTGCCAGCAGCCCGATGGGACAGCTGGTGAGTGCTTTCTTT	CASSPMGQLVSAFF
TRBV7-9	TRBD2	TRBJ2-5	16	few	TGTGCCAGCACCAAGAGGTCTGGGACTACCCAAGAGACCCAGTACTTC	CASTKRSGTTQETQYF
TRBV7-6	TRBD1	TRBJ1-6	16	few	TGTGCCAGCAGCCCTCTCGGGGGACAGGGAAATTCACCCCTCCACTTT	CASSPLGGQGNSPLHF
TRBV10-3	-	TRBJ1-5	13	-	TGTGCCATCAGTGAGGGGGGAGATCAGCCCCAGCATTTT	CAISEGGDQPQHF
TRBV7-3	TRBD1	TRBJ1-2	13	few	TGTGCCAGCAGCTTTTCAGGGGGCAATGGCTACACCTTC	CASSFSGGNGYTF
TRBV4-1	-	TRBJ1-5	15	-	TGCGCCAGCAGCCAAGGGCCAGGGACAAATCAGCCCCAGCATTTT	CASSQGPGTNQPQHF